This entry lists 8 T cell receptor beta chains sequenced from one sample in a study of CD8+CD57+ T cells in acquired aplastic anemia. Genomic DNA served as template for TCR beta VDJ and CDR3 profiling. TCRdb reprocessed the reads via MiXCR and lists one record per CDR3 protein. This table holds under 350,000 distinct CDR3 sequences, about three fifths found once. Sequencing was done on patients that had shown CD8+CD57+ cell expansion by flow cytometry. Sequencing used sorted CD4+, CD8+, or CD8+CD57+ T cells (not recorded which) from PBMCs. These receptors all come from a human donor with aplastic anemia.

This clonotype appeared many times. This rearrangement joins TRBV2 to TRBJ2-1; TRBD1 is a possible D gene (5 bases). Germline CDR1 SNHLY, CDR2 FYNNEI. With 2 bases removed from V and 1 base from J, the gap between germline ends came to 6 bases. The CDR3 runs to 14 residues. DNA for the CDR3: TGTGCCAGCAGTGAACAGGGATCCTACAATGAGCAGTTCTTC. Its protein product is CASSEQGSYNEQFF. The whole variable domain, filled in from reference TRBV2 and TRBJ2-1, reads EPEVTQTPSHQVTQMGQEVILRCVPISNHLYFYWYRQILGQKVEFLVSFYNNEISEKSEIFDDQFSVERPDGSNFTLKIRSTKLEDSAMYFCASSEQGSYNEQFFGPGTRLTVL.

Ten or more counts support this clonotype. The chain joins TRBV7-8 to TRBJ2-2; a weak D match, TRBD1 (6 bases). Germline values: CDR1 SGHVS, CDR2 FQNEAQ. The ends were cut back, 0 bases at V and 7 bases at J, with 21 bases in the middle. CDR3 length equals 18 residues. This CDR3 is CASSLAVGGTLIDGELFF. Here the CDR3 DNA reads TGTGCCAGCAGCTTAGCGGTGGGTGGGACATTAATAGACGGGGAGCTGTTTTTT.

This clonotype was detected ten times or more. In nucleotides, the CDR3 is TGTGCCAGCAGTTTTGGACACACCGGGGAGCTGTTTTTT. Translating gives CASSFGHTGELFF. The J gene is TRBJ2-2, the V gene TRBV12-3 or TRBV12-4; D not certain. This CDR3 contains 13 residues. With 3 bases removed from V and 3 bases from J, the gap between germline ends came to 5 bases.

CDR3: CAPRSEQYF. DNA of the CDR3: TGCGCCCCCCGAAGCGAGCAGTACTTC. This sequence joins TRBV5-1 and TRBJ2-7, with D unresolved. The CDR3 extends over 9 amino acids. V lost 10 bases and J 6 bases, leaving 8 bases between the germline ends. Germline values: CDR1 SGHRS, CDR2 YFSETQ.

This clonotype was detected only a few times. Since a much larger clone is just one base distant, this may be a read error. J is TRBJ2-5 and V is TRBV9; a possible D gene is TRBD2 (6 bases). Germline assignment: CDR1 SGDLS and CDR2 YYNGEE. CDR3 size: 13 residues. The CDR3 sequence: CVSSNRDSETQYF. In DNA form, the CDR3 reads TGTGTCAGCAGTAACCGGGACTCCGAGACCCAGTACTTC.

This clonotype was detected only a few times. The chain has TRBV7-2 and TRBJ1-1, with unresolved D. The CDR3 totals 13 residues. Germline V gene lookup returns CDR1 SGHTA and CDR2 FQGNSA. V was trimmed by 1 base and J by 3 bases, leaving 6 bases between them. CDR3 sequence: CASSLGVHTEAFF. The DNA of the CDR3 is TGTGCCAGCAGCTTAGGGGTTCACACTGAAGCTTTCTTT.

The table lists this clonotype with a count of one. One end of the junction is discordant with germline, which a read error may explain. The J gene is TRBJ2-3, the V gene TRBV7-2; 8 nucleotides align to TRBD1. The CDR3 loop spans 17 amino acids. Germline CDR1 SGHTA, CDR2 FQGNSA. The CDR3 DNA sequence: TGCGCCAGCAGCCAAGACTATGTCAGGGGGCGCGCAGATACGCAGTATTTT. Its translation: CASSQDYVRGRADTQYF.

This clonotype was found many times. The chain recombines TRBV5-1 with TRBJ2-2; D call uncertain. V lost 0 bases and J 7 bases, leaving 4 bases between the germline ends. The length of the CDR3 is 12 residues. The germline gives CDR1 SGHRS, CDR2 YFSETQ. CDR3: CASSLDIGELFF. As DNA, the CDR3 is TGCGCCAGCAGCTTGGACATCGGGGAGCTGTTTTTT.